This TCR beta chain emerged from a study of CD8 T cells in ankylosing spondylitis. To note about this clonotype: Its antigen is undetermined.

Overall study results and limits: Both synovial fluid and blood in reactive arthritis had previously been reported to carry some motif variants. Seemingly distinctive of ankylosing spondylitis blood was a TCR beta motif formed by eight highly homologous variants.

By quantitative 5'-RACE with molecular barcodes, the TCR beta libraries were made. Each CDR3 protein is one row after TCRdb ran MiXCR on the 5' RACE reads. The repertoire holds 400,000 or so distinct CDR3 sequences, with roughly 26% as singletons. V was clipped by 2 bases and J by 6 bases, with 16 bases between them. This CDR3 spans 15 amino acids. Germline CDR1 is SGHAT and CDR2 is FQNNGV. The genes are TRBV11-2 and TRBJ1-1; no reliable D call. The clonotype was recovered from a male donor with ankylosing spondylitis. The source material was blood, either unsorted or a sorted T cell fraction (not recorded which). CDR3 in amino acids: CASSLIRGREAEAFF. The CDR3 DNA sequence: TGTGCCAGCAGCTTAATTCGGGGAAGGGAGGCTGAAGCTTTCTTT.